One T cell receptor beta chain is described in this entry. The antigen is not known. In germline, CDR1 is LNHDA, CDR2 SQIVND (reference sequence). The ends lost 10 bases at V and 0 bases at J; junction bases unmatched: 3. The CDR3 has 13 amino acids. Amplification by 5'RACE using constant-segment primers produced TCR alpha and TCR beta cDNA libraries that carried sample barcodes and UMIs. From the 5' RACE reads, TCRdb called clonotypes with MiXCR, one entry per CDR3 protein. The sample holds under 450,000 distinct CDR3 sequences, approximately 14% seen once. The sample comes from a study of T-cell memory formation after mild COVID-19. Study background: The TCR clusters were mostly specific to one donor. General study results and limits: Cross-reactive memory appears to have joined, as suggested by some responding clones showing up in pre-infection memory.

The rearrangement uses TRBV19 and TRBJ1-3, with TRBD1 matching over 7 bases. Sequenced sample: PBMCs or a T cell subset sorted from them (not recorded which). The clonotype was recovered from a man in his late teens or twenties who had mild COVID-19 (a few samples of this study predate the infection). Cell type and time point are not known. The CDR3 reads CATGQHSGNTIYF. The DNA of the CDR3 is TGTGCCACGGGACAGCACTCTGGAAACACCATATATTTT.